This TCR beta chain was sequenced in a study of metastatic and nonmetastatic thyroid tumors. TCRdb re-called the PCR reads via MiXCR. The sample lists tens of thousands of clones, approximately 17% occurring once. This clone was counted at least ten times. The CDR3 is 13 amino acids. V lost 6 bases and J lost 7; bases outside the gene matches: 6. The germline CDR1 and CDR2 sequences are LNHDA and SQIVND (reference sequence). Ahead of thyroid surgery, no patient had received treatment of any kind. This sequence originates from a female donor with papillary thyroid cancer or a benign thyroid nodule (not recorded which). Some clones in this sample may be carry-over from other donors' samples. J is TRBJ1-2 and V is TRBV19; 9 bases agree with TRBD1. Sequencing used tumor tissue. DNA of the CDR3: TGTGCCAGTAGACTCGGACAGGGGTTTGGCTACACCTTC. The encoded protein is CASRLGQGFGYTF. The variable domain in full, completed from reference TRBV19 and TRBJ1-2, reads DGGITQSPKYLFRKEGQNVTLSCEQNLNHDAMYWYRQDPGQGLRLIYYSQIVNDFQKGDIAEGYSVSREKKESFPLTVTSAQKNPTAFYLCASRLGQGFGYTFGSGTRLTVV.